A single sample gave rise to the 11 T cell receptor beta chains below, sequenced in a study of response to subunit inactivated influenza vaccine (dated by TCRdb to 2016 to 2019). The receptor library was made with RT-PCR. For sequencing, an Illumina HiSeq 2500 was employed. In-frame beta chains were kept once TCRdb had trimmed the public reads at Q25 with fastp and called clones with MiXCR. Each entry is one CDR3 protein sequence, shown with its most common DNA and genes. Here the sample has some 800,000 distinct CDR3 sequences; 21% occur a single time. The top ten constitute roughly a tenth of the sample. Source: PBMCs from blood, taken 4 to 6 days after vaccination. Receptor source: a man aged 50 to 59 who received an inactivated influenza vaccine. Donor details come from another sample of the same person, matched by shared clones.

V gene TRBV6-2 or TRBV6-3 combines with J gene TRBJ1-6, with no clear D. CDR1 and CDR2 from the germline V gene are MNHEY and SVGEGT. Trimming left V 2 bases short and J 7 bases short, with 9 bases between. The CDR3 consists of 14 residues. CDR3 coding DNA: TGTGCCAGCAGTTACGTGGCCTCAAATTCACCCCTCCACTTT. Translating gives CASSYVASNSPLHF.

This clonotype was recorded at least ten times. The chain recombines TRBV12-3 or TRBV12-4 with TRBJ2-1; D remains ambiguous. The V and J ends lost 7 bases and 4 bases respectively, with 17 bases between them. The CDR3 is 15 residues long. The CDR3 nucleotides read TGTGCCAGCAACCCTTCCGGACGGATTTACAATGAGCAGTTCTTC. Protein: CASNPSGRIYNEQFF.

Note on this clonotype: An end of the junction does not agree with germline; a read error may underlie this. V gene TRBV7-3 combines with J gene TRBJ2-1; 7 bases map to TRBD2. This CDR3 is built from 14 residues. CDR1 and CDR2 from the germline V gene are SGHTA and FQGTGA. The CDR3 here is CVSSNGLVTGEQFF. Here the CDR3 DNA reads TGTGTCAGCAGCAACGGACTAGTTACGGGTGAGCAGTTCTTC.

The V gene is TRBV25-1, the J gene TRBJ2-7; 10 bases align to TRBD2. The CDR3 has 13 amino acids. Germline-derived CDR1 and CDR2 are MGHDK and SYGVNS. V shed 4 bases and J 5 bases; nucleotides not matched to a gene: 2. CDR3 in amino acids: CASSGGLANEQYF. The CDR3 DNA follows: TGTGCCAGCAGTGGGGGACTAGCGAACGAGCAGTACTTC.

Turning to this clonotype: Its ends do not fully match the called genes, so a read error is possible. DNA of the CDR3: TGTGCCAGCAGTTCCAGGGTTTGGCAAGAAACCCAGTACTTC. Residues: CASSSRVWQETQYF. The rearrangement uses TRBV12-3 or TRBV12-4 and TRBJ2-5, with D perhaps matching TRBD1 (5 bases). The CDR3 consists of 14 residues.

The CDR3 region is CSVEEGPGYEQYF. The CDR3 DNA reads TGCAGCGTTGAAGAAGGGCCAGGGTACGAGCAGTACTTC. This rearrangement joins TRBV29-1 to TRBJ2-7; a weak D match, TRBD1 (5 bases). Trimming pared 0 bases from V and 4 bases from J, leaving 10 bases between. CDR3 size: 13 residues. Germline V lookup: CDR1 SQVTM, CDR2 ANQGSEA.

A few counts support this clonotype. The chain recombines TRBV6-1 with TRBJ1-5, with 7 bases identical to TRBD1. CDR1 and CDR2 (germline): MNHNS, SASEGT. The CDR3 has 15 amino acids. The V segment lost 3 bases and the J segment 2 bases; nucleotides outside the gene matches: 4. CDR3 nucleotide sequence: TGTGCCAGCAGTGACAGGGGGTTTGGCAATCAGCCCCAGCATTTT. This translates into CASSDRGFGNQPQHF.

This clonotype has at least ten counts. The chain recombines TRBV12-3 or TRBV12-4 with TRBJ1-1, with D uncertain. This CDR3 comprises 10 residues. V lost 5 bases and J lost 2, with 0 bases in between. The CDR3 region has the DNA TGTGCCAGCAGTAACACTGAAGCTTTCTTT. Encoded protein: CASSNTEAFF.

The rearrangement joins TRBV7-9 to TRBJ1-5; perhaps TRBD1 as D (5 bases). With 2 bases removed from V and 10 bases from J, the gap between germline ends came to 12 bases. Germline lookup yields CDR1 SEHNR and CDR2 FQNEAQ (reference sequence). CDR3 length: 13 amino acids. The CDR3 nucleotides read TGTGCCAGCAGCTTAAAGGGGTTGAATCCCCAGCATTTT. Its protein is CASSLKGLNPQHF.

The chain combines TRBV5-1 with TRBJ2-5, with 11 bases that match TRBD1. Trimming at V came to 6 bases and at J to 4 bases, leaving 8 bases not matched to a gene. The CDR3 is 15 residues long. Germline lookup yields CDR1 SGHRS and CDR2 YFSETQ. Here the CDR3 reads CASTRTGGEVETQYF. In nucleotides, the CDR3 is TGCGCCAGCACAAGGACAGGGGGCGAAGTAGAGACCCAGTACTTC.

This clonotype was counted a few times. The chain couples TRBV4-3 to TRBJ2-7; D gene unclear. This CDR3 region has 15 residues. Germline V lookup: CDR1 LGHNA, CDR2 YSLEER. Trimming left V 0 bases short and J 1 base short, with 10 bases between. The CDR3 region is CASSQEDGKSYEQYF. The CDR3 nucleotides read TGCGCCAGCAGCCAAGAAGACGGAAAATCCTACGAGCAGTACTTC.